The T cell receptor (beta chain) under discussion was sequenced for a study of blood T cell repertoires in COVID-19 (dated by TCRdb to 2020 to 2021). Notes on the research overall: The collaborator samples originated in the United States, Italy and Spain and spanned the acute and convalescent phases of COVID-19. The samples were drawn from two sources: the first 160 participants of the ongoing ImmuneRACE study, and some 1,300 subjects contributed by 6 global collaborators. Deeply sampled blood TCRbeta repertoires from subjects exposed to, actively infected with, or recovered from COVID-19 were included in the dataset. The material from the prospective study consisted of cDNA or gDNA derived from T cells, B-cell-depleted T cells, or PBMCs. Where HLA class I and class II types were available, the types were taken from metadata supplied by the sample provider, not from assay-based typing. The sample metadata nearly always contained a de-identified subject ID, COVID-19 status, age in years and sex. The repertoires were released in a freely available public database meant as a resource for research on the immune response to SARS-CoV-2.

Whole blood was collected in K2EDTA tubes by collaborating institutions according to the institutions' own protocols. For TCRbeta analysis, collaborators shipped samples as frozen whole blood, isolated PBMCs, or DNA extracted from either of those sample types. Sequences SNHLY (CDR1) and FYNNEI (CDR2) are obtained from the germline V gene. There are 14 amino acids in the CDR3, from cysteine to phenylalanine inclusive. Only the CDR3 DNA is retained, 42 bases long and in frame from the first base. What the work shows at the level of the full study, not this receptor alone: Clinical and demographic metadata were provided uncurated, with the amount varying by source and participant.

TCRbeta CDR3 regions were amplified from genomic DNA using the immunoSEQ Assay, a bias-controlled multiplex PCR. As for the original processing: Within the assay, amplification of reference gene primers was used to estimate how many nucleated cells each sample contained. To quantify the absolute abundance of each unique TCRbeta CDR3 rearrangement, sequence reads were collapsed and filtered. For each sample, productive Simpson clonality was calculated by taking the square root of Simpson's diversity index across productive rearrangements. TCRdb re-hosts the immuneACCESS table, in-frame sequences only. Its copies lack some clones; in the studies checked, an unresolved V gene accounts for under half of them, and the cause for the rest is not known. That table is the source of V, J and clone size, and D and trimming were worked out from the DNA. The sample table holds about 220,000 clones, of which around 82% were seen once. The ten largest clones capture approximately 4% of the sample.

A note on this clone: No antigen is known for it. The junction does not match germline at one end; this may be a read error.

The source material was peripheral blood. Recombination joined TRBV2 with TRBJ1-4, with a tentative D gene TRBD1 over 5 matching bases. This clonotype was sampled from a woman older than 75 with acute or convalescent COVID-19. The DNA is TGTGCCAGCTCCCAAGCAGGGCCTAACGAAAAACTGTTTTTT. It encodes CASSQAGPNEKLFF.